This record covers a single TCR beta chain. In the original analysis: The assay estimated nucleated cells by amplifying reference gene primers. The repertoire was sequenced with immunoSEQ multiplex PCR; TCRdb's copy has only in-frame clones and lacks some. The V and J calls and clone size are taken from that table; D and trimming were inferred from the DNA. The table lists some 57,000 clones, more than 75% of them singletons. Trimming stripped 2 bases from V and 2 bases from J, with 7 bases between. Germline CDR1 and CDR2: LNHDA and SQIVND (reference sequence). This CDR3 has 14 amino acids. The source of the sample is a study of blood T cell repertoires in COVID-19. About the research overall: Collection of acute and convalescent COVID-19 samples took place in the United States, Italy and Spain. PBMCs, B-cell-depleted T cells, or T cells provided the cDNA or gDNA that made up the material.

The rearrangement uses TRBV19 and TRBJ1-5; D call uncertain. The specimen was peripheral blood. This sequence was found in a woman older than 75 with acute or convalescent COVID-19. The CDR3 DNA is TGTGCCAGTAGTATAATTGAGCGCAATCAGCCCCAGCATTTT. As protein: CASSIIERNQPQHF.